This TCR beta chain was observed in a study of beta chain features in type 1 diabetes. The CDR3 spans 17 residues. Turning to this clone: A far larger clone is a single base away, which makes a read error likely. Other DNA sequences within the sample encode an identical CDR3.

Expressed TCRB transcripts got sequenced, as all isolated RNA was reverse transcribed. Generated by immunoSEQ multiplex PCR, the TCRdb table keeps only in-frame clones and is missing some. The sample yields a few hundred thousand clones, roughly a tenth seen once. Sequencing was done on a sample of central memory CD4+ T cells from blood. The sequence came from a man aged 18-30 years in good health. The rearrangement uses TRBV12-2 and TRBJ2-3; TRBD2, the table's D call, lacks a check against the DNA. TRBV12-2 is designated a pseudogene. CDR3 sequence: CASRLMNGGRPPDTQYF. The CDR3 DNA sequence: TGTGCTAGTCGCTTAATGAATGGCGGGAGGCCCCCAGATACGCAGTATTTT.